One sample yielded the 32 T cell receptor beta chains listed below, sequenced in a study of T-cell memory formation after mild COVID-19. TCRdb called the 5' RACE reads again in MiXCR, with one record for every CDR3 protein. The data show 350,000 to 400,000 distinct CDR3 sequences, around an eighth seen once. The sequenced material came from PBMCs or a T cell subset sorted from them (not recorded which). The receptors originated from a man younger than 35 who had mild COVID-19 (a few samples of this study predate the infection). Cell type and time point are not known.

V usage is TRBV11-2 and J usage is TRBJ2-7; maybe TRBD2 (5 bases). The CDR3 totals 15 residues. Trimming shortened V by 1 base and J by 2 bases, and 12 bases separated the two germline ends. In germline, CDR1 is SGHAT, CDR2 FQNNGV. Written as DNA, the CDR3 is TGTGCCAGCAGCTTAGTCTCGGGATCGGCCTACGAGCAGTACGTC. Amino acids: CASSLVSGSAYEQYV.

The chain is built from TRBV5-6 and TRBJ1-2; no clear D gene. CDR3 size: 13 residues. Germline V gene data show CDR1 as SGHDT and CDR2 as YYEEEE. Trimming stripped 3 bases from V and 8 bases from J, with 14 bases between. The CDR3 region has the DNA TGTGCCAGCAGCTCATACCGGGCCGGGGGCTACACCTTC. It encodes CASSSYRAGGYTF.

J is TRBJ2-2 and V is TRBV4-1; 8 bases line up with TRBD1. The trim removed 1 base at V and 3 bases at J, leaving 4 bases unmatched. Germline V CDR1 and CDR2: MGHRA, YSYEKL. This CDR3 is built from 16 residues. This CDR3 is CASSQARGQDTGELFF. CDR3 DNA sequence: TGCGCCAGCAGCCAAGCCAGGGGGCAGGACACCGGGGAGCTGTTTTTT.

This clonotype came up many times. The CDR3 reads CASSLLWDGDRGYTF. CDR3 bases: TGTGCCAGCAGCTTATTATGGGACGGCGATAGGGGCTACACCTTC. This chain uses TRBV7-2 with TRBJ1-2; D possibly corresponds to TRBD1 (5 bases). Per the germline V gene, CDR1 is SGHTA and CDR2 is FQGNSA. The CDR3 is 15 residues long. V was clipped by 2 bases and J by 8 bases, with 18 bases between them.

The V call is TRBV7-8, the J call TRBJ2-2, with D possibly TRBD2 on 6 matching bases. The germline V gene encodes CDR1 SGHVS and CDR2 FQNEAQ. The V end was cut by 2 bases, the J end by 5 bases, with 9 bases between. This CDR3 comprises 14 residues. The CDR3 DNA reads TGTGCCAGCAGCTTAATCGGGGGAACCGGGGAGCTGTTTTTT. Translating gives CASSLIGGTGELFF.

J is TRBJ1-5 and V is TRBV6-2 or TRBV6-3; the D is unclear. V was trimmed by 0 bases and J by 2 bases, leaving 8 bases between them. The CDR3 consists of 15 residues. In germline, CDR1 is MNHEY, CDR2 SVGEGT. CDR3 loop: CASSYSLGGNQPQHF. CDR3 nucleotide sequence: TGTGCCAGCAGTTACTCGCTCGGGGGCAATCAGCCCCAGCATTTT.

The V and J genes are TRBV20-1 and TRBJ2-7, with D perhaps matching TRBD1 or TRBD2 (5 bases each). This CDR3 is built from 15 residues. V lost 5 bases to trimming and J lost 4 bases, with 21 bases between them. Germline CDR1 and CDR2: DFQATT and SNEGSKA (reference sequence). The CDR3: CSAEAWDRSEYEQYF. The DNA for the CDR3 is TGCAGTGCTGAAGCATGGGACCGATCCGAATACGAGCAGTACTTC.

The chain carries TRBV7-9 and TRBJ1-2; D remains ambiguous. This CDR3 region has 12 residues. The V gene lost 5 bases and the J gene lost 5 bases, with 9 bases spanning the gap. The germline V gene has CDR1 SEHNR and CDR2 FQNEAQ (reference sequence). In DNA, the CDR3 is TGTGCCAGCAGCAAGGACGGTTATGGCTACACCTTC. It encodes CASSKDGYGYTF.

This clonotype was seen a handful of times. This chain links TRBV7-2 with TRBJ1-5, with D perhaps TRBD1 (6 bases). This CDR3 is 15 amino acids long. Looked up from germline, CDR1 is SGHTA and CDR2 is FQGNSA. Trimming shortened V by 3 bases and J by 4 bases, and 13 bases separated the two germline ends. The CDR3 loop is CASSFTGLGNQPQHF. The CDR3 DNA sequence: TGTGCCAGCAGCTTTACAGGGCTTGGGAATCAGCCCCAGCATTTT.

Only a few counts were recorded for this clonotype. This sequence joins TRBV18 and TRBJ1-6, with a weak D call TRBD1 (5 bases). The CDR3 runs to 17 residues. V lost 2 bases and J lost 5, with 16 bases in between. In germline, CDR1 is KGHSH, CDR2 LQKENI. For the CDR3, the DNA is TGTGCCAGCTCACCAGGCAGGTACCCAGGGAATAATTCACCCCTCCACTTT. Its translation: CASSPGRYPGNNSPLHF.

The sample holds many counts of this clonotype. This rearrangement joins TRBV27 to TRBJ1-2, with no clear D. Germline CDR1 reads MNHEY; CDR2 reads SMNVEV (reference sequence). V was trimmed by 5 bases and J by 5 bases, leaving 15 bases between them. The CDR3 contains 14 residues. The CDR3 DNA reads TGTGCCAGCAGTCCCACCAGGACTGGTTATGGCTACACCTTC. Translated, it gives CASSPTRTGYGYTF.

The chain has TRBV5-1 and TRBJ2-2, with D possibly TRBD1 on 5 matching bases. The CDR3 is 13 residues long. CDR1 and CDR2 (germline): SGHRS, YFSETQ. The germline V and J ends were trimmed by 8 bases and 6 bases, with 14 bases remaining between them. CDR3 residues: CASHDSRAGELFF. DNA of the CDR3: TGCGCCAGTCACGACAGCCGAGCCGGGGAGCTGTTTTTT.

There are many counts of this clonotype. The CDR3 nucleotides read TGTGCCAGCAGTTTAGCAACCGCCCAAGAAGAGACCCAGTACTTC. Translated, it gives CASSLATAQEETQYF. This chain links TRBV12-3 or TRBV12-4 with TRBJ2-5; D is undetermined. This CDR3 comprises 15 residues. V shed 0 bases and J shed 3 bases, with 11 bases lying between them.

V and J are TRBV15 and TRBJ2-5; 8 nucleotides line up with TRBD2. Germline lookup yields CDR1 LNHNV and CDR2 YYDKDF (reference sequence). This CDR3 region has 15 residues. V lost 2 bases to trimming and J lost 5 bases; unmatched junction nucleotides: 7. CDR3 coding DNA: TGTGCCACCAGCAGACGGGAGGGGGGTGCGGAGACCCAGTACTTC. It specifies CATSRREGGAETQYF. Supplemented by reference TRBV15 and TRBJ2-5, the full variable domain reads DAMVIQNPRYQVTQFGKPVTLSCSQTLNHNVMYWYQQKSSQAPKLLFHYYDKDFNNEADTPDNFQSRRPNTSFCFLDIRSPGLGDTAMYLCATSRREGGAETQYFGPGTRLLVL.

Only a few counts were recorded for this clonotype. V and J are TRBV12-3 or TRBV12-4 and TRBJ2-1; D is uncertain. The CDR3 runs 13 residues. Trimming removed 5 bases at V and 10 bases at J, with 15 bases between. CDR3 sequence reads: CASSPDILGEQFF. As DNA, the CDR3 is TGTGCCAGCAGTCCCGACATCCTTGGGGAGCAGTTCTTC.

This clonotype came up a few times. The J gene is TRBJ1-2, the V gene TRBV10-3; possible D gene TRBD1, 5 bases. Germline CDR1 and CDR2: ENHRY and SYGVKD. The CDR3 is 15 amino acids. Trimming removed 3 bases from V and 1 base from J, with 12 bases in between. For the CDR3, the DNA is TGTGCCATCAGTGAAAGCAGGGATATTAACTATGGCTACACCTTC. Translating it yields CAISESRDINYGYTF.

The CDR3 loop is CASSLDRRQPQHF. CDR3 sequence (DNA): TGTGCCAGCAGCTTAGATCGGCGCCAGCCCCAGCATTTT. V and J are TRBV11-2 and TRBJ1-5; D is ambiguous. Trimming removed 0 bases at V and 7 bases at J, with 7 bases between. CDR3 length equals 13 residues. The germline V gene encodes CDR1 SGHAT and CDR2 FQNNGV.

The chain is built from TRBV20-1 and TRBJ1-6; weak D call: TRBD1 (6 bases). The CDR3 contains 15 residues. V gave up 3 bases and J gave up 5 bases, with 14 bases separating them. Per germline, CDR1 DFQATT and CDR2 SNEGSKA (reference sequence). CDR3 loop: CSASGFGTNNSPLHF. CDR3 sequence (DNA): TGCAGTGCTAGCGGGTTTGGGACAAATAATTCACCCCTCCACTTT.

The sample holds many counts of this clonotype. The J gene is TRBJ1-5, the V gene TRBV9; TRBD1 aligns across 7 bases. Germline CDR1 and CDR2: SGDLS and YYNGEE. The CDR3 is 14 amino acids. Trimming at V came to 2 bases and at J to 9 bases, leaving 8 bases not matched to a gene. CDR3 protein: CASSVGQTEGPQHF. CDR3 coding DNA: TGTGCCAGCAGCGTGGGACAGACAGAGGGGCCCCAGCATTTT. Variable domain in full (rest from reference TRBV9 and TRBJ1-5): DSGVTQTPKHLITATGQRVTLRCSPRSGDLSVYWYQQSLDQGLQFLIQYYNGEERAKGNILERFSAQQFPDLHSELNLSSLELGDSALYFCASSVGQTEGPQHFGDGTRLSIL.

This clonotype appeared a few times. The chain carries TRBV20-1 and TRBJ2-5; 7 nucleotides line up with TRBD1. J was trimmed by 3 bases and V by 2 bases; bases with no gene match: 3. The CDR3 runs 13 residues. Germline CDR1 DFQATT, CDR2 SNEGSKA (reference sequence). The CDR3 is CSARRDSKETQYF. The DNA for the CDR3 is TGCAGTGCTAGACGGGACAGCAAAGAGACCCAGTACTTC.

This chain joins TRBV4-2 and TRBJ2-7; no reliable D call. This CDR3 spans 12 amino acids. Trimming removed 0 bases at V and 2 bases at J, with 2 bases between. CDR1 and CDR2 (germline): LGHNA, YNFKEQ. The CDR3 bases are TGTGCCAGCAGCCAAGATCCCTACGAGCAGTACGTC. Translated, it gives CASSQDPYEQYV.

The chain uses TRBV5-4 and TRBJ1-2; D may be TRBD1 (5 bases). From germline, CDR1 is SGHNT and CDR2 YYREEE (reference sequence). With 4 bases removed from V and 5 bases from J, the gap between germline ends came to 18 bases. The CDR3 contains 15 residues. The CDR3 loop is CASSLGVGDGYGYTF. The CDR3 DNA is TGTGCCAGCAGCCTGGGGGTAGGGGACGGGTATGGCTACACCTTC.

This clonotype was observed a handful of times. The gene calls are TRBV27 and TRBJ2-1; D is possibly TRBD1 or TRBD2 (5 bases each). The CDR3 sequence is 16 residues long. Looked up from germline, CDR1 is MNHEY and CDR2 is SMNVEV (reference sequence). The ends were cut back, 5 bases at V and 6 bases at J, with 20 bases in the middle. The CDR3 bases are TGTGCCAGCAGTGCTTGGGGGACCGGGGCCGGCAATGAGCAGTTCTTC. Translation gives CASSAWGTGAGNEQFF.

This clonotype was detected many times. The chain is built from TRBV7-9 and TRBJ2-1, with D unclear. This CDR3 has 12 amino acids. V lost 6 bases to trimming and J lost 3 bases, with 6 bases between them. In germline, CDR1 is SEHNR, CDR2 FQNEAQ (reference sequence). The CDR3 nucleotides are TGTGCCAGCAGTTGGGACTACAATGAGCAGTTCTTC. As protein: CASSWDYNEQFF.

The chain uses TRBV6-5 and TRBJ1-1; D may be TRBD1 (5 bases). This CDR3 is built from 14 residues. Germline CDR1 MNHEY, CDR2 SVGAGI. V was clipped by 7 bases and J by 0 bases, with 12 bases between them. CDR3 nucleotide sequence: TGTGCCAGCAATTCCGGGGCAATGAACACTGAAGCTTTCTTT. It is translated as CASNSGAMNTEAFF.

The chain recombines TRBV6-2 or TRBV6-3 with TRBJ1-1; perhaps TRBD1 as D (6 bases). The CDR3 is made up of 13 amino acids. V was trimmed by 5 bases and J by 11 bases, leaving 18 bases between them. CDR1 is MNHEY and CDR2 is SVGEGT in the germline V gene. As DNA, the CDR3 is TGTGCCAGCAGTCACAGGGATTTCAGTCGGGCTTTCTTT. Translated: CASSHRDFSRAFF.

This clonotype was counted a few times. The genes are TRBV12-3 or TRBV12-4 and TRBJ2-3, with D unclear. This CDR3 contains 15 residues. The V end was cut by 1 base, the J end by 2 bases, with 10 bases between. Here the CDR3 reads CASSLEGYHTDTQYF. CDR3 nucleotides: TGTGCCAGCAGTTTAGAGGGCTACCACACAGATACGCAGTATTTT.

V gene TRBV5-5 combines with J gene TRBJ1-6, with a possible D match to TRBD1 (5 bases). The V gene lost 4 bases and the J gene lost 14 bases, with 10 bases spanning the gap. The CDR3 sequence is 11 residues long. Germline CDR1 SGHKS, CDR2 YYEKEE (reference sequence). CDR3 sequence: CASSPGIALHF. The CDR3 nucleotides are TGTGCCAGCAGCCCAGGGATCGCCCTCCACTTT.

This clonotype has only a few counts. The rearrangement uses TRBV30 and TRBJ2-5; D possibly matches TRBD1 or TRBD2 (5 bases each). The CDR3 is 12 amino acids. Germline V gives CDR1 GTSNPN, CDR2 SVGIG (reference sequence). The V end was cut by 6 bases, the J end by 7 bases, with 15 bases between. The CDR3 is CACPGPQGTQYF. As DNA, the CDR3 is TGTGCCTGCCCGGGACCCCAGGGGACCCAGTACTTC.

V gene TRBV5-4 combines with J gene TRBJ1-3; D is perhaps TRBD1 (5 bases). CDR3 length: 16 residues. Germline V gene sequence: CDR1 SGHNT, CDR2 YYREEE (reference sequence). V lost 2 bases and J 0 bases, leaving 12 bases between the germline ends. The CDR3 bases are TGTGCCAGCAGCTTAGGGGCGGCCGTCTCTGGAAACACCATATATTTT. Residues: CASSLGAAVSGNTIYF.

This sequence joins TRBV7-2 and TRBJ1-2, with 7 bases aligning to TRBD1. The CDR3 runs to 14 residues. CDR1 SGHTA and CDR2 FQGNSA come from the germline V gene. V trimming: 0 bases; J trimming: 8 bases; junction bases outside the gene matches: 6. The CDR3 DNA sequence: TGTGCCAGCAGCTTAGCGCGGGGAGGGGGCGGCTACACCTTC. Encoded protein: CASSLARGGGGYTF.

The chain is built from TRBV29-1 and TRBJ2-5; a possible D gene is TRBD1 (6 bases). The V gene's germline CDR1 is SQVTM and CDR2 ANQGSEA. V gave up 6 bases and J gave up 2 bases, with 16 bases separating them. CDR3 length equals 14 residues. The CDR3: CSVSKGTIQETQYF. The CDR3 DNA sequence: TGCAGCGTAAGCAAAGGGACAATACAAGAGACCCAGTACTTC.